This T cell receptor (beta chain) stems from a study of shared clonotypes between healthy human individuals. As for this clone: Antigen specificity is unknown.

Findings and caveats of the study: The study found lower generation probabilities in non-shared clonotypes than in those shared by all four donors.

Using immunoSEQ multiplex PCR, the repertoire was profiled, and TCRdb retains in-frame clones only, with some absent. Of around 1.5 million clones listed, approximately 98% were seen once; the top ten hold 0.4% to 0.45%. Trimming cost V 1 base and J 0 bases, with 11 bases left between them. CDR3 length: 16 residues. The germline V gene encodes CDR1 SGDLS and CDR2 YYNGEE. Sequencing input: naive CD4+ T cells sorted from blood. As for subset: CD45RA+ positively selected. The TCR was taken from a young man in good health. This chain uses TRBV9 with TRBJ1-3; D remains unclear. In nucleotides, the CDR3 is TGTGCCAGCAGCGTACGGACGGGGAGCTCTGGAAACACCATATATTTT. This translates into CASSVRTGSSGNTIYF.